Listed below are T cell receptor beta chains from one sample, sequenced in a study of response to subunit inactivated influenza vaccine. TCRdb fed the RT-PCR reads into MiXCR, producing one record per CDR3 protein. Of 590,000 or so distinct CDR3 sequences in the sample, 12% to 15% are singletons; the top ten hold approximately 7.6%. Source: PBMCs from blood, taken 14 days before vaccination. These receptors all stem from a man aged 45 to 65 who received an inactivated influenza vaccine. CDR3s include the opening cysteine and the closing phenylalanine or tryptophan. D genes are given only for firm matches. Size is omitted from some rows. Given values are once, few, many or a class for expanded clones.

>.|TRBV5-1|TRBJ2-5|.|14
CASSLYALEETQYF
TGCGCCAGCAGCTTATACGCGTTAGAAGAGACCCAGTACTTC
>.|TRBV3-1|TRBJ1-1|.|14
CASSRRTPSQTAFF
TGTGCCAGCAGCCGACGGACACCCTCACAAACAGCTTTCTTT
>.|TRBV12-3/TRBV12-4|TRBJ2-3|.|14
CASSSQHVGDTQYF
TGTGCCAGCAGTTCTCAACATGTGGGAGATACGCAGTATTTT
>few|TRBV3-1|TRBJ1-6|.|15
CASSQVWRGDSPLHF
TGTGCCAGCAGCCAAGTGTGGAGGGGGGATTCACCCCTCCACTTT
>.|TRBV9|TRBJ2-3|.|15
CASSASAEFTDTQYF
TGTGCCAGCAGCGCCTCAGCGGAGTTCACAGATACGCAGTATTTT
>few|TRBV28|TRBJ2-7|.|13
CASRSSLVYEQYF
TGTGCCAGCAGAAGCTCATTAGTCTACGAGCAGTACTTC
>few|TRBV4-1|TRBJ1-2|TRBD1|15
CASSQDGQGSYGYTF
TGCGCCAGCAGCCAAGATGGACAGGGAAGTTATGGCTACACCTTC
>.|TRBV20-1|TRBJ2-7|.|13
CSAPRQGLNEQYF
TGCAGTGCCCCGAGACAGGGACTCAACGAGCAGTACTTC
>.|TRBV12-3/TRBV12-4|TRBJ2-5|.|15
CASSLVSAGLETQYF
TGTGCCAGCAGTTTAGTGTCGGCAGGGTTGGAGACCCAGTACTTC
>.|TRBV2|TRBJ2-2|TRBD1|15
CASVGQGAITGELFF
TGTGCCAGCGTGGGACAGGGGGCTATCACCGGGGAGCTGTTTTTT
>.|TRBV7-9|TRBJ2-3|TRBD2|14
CASSGGVWTDTQYF
TGTGCCAGCAGCGGGGGGGTCTGGACAGATACGCAGTATTTT
>.|TRBV9|TRBJ2-1|.|16
CASSVVGGASYNEQFF
TGTGCCAGCAGCGTAGTTGGGGGGGCGTCCTACAATGAGCAGTTCTTC
>few|TRBV6-1|TRBJ2-7|TRBD1|14
CATSRGPMAYEQYF
TGTGCCACATCCAGGGGGCCAATGGCCTACGAGCAGTACTTC